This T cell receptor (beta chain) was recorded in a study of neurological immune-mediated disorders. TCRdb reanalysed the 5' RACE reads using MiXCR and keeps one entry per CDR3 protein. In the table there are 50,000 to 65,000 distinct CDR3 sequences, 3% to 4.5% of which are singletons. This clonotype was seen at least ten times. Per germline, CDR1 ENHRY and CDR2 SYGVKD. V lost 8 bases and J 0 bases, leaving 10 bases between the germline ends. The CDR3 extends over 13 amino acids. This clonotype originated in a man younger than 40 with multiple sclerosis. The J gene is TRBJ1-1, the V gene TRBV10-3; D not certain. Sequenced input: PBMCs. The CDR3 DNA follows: TGTGCCATCCGGACGGGTATGAACACTGAAGCTTTCTTT. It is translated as CAIRTGMNTEAFF.